One sample yielded the 27 T cell receptor beta chains listed below, sequenced in a study of CD8 T cells in Susac syndrome. Reverse transcription of roughly 0.5 to 1 ug RNA was performed with random hexamers. TCRdb ran MiXCR on the immunoSEQ multiplex PCR reads and lists one entry per CDR3 protein. The profile covers a few hundred thousand distinct CDR3 sequences, with roughly 85% appearing a single time and about 0.22% taken by the ten largest. Sequencing was performed on CD8+ T cells from PBMCs. These receptors all stem from a human donor with multiple sclerosis.

The chain combines TRBV18 with TRBJ2-5, with 9 bases that match TRBD1. CDR1 KGHSH and CDR2 LQKENI come from the germline V gene. The ends lost 2 bases at V and 0 bases at J; junction bases unmatched: 7. The length of the CDR3 is 17 residues. The CDR3 DNA follows: TGTGCCAGCTCACCAGGAGGACAGGGGAGCCACCAAGAGACCCAGTACTTC. This encodes CASSPGGQGSHQETQYF.

This clonotype appeared a few times. The chain combines TRBV5-4 with TRBJ2-7, with D maybe TRBD1 (6 bases). Germline V gives CDR1 SGHNT, CDR2 YYREEE (reference sequence). This CDR3 contains 15 residues. The V gene lost 0 bases and the J gene lost 1 base, with 11 bases spanning the gap. The CDR3 spells CASSLGQAASYEQYF. In nucleotides, the CDR3 is TGTGCCAGCAGCTTGGGACAGGCGGCATCCTACGAGCAGTACTTC.

The chain is built from TRBV12-3 or TRBV12-4 and TRBJ2-1; TRBD2 might be the D (5 bases). Trimming took 3 bases from V and 1 from J, leaving 16 bases between them. The CDR3 has 17 amino acids. CDR3: CASSLWALANSYNEQFF. Here the CDR3 DNA reads TGTGCCAGCAGTTTGTGGGCCTTAGCGAATTCCTACAATGAGCAGTTCTTC.

The rearrangement uses TRBV7-2 and TRBJ2-3, with D hard to call. The CDR3 is made up of 13 amino acids. Deletions cut 3 bases from V and 4 bases from J, with 8 bases between. Germline values: CDR1 SGHTA, CDR2 FQGNSA. The CDR3 region has the DNA TGTGCCAGCAGCTTTATAACCGCAGATACGCAGTATTTT. It translates to CASSFITADTQYF.

The chain carries TRBV7-9 and TRBJ2-1; D might be TRBD1 (6 bases). This CDR3 contains 15 residues. From germline, CDR1 is SEHNR and CDR2 FQNEAQ (reference sequence). V lost 4 bases to trimming and J lost 6 bases, with 16 bases between them. CDR3 DNA: TGTGCCAGCAGCTCGGTGACAGGTACGGTCAATGAGCAGTTCTTC. Protein: CASSSVTGTVNEQFF.

This chain connects TRBV4-3 to TRBJ1-2, with TRBD1 matching over 7 bases. Germline loops: CDR1 LGHNA, CDR2 YSLEER. V trimming: 0 bases; J trimming: 4 bases; junction bases outside the gene matches: 5. The CDR3 length is 15 residues. CDR3 in DNA: TGCGCCAGCAGCCAAGAAAGGGACAGACTCTATGGCTACACCTTC. The encoded protein is CASSQERDRLYGYTF.

The chain uses TRBV7-8 and TRBJ2-1, with 8 nucleotides matching TRBD2. With V trimmed by 0 bases and J by 2 bases, 12 bases remained unmatched. CDR1 is SGHVS, CDR2 FQNEAQ, per germline. The CDR3 runs 19 residues. The CDR3 loop reads CASSLASYAGGLTYNEQFF. CDR3 bases: TGTGCCAGCAGCTTAGCTTCCTATGCGGGAGGCCTAACCTACAATGAGCAGTTCTTC.

Details on this clonotype: An end of the junction differs from the germline gene, which may be a read error. The chain carries TRBV18 and TRBJ2-6; D is undetermined. From germline, CDR1 is KGHSH and CDR2 LQKENI. This CDR3 is 15 amino acids long. DNA of the CDR3: TGTGCCAGCCCACCACCGACATCAGGGGCCAACGTCCTGACTTTC. Translated, it gives CASPPPTSGANVLTF.

The V call is TRBV15, the J call TRBJ2-7; unclear D gene. This CDR3 contains 15 residues. CDR1 is LNHNV and CDR2 is YYDKDF in the germline V gene (reference sequence). The V gene lost 0 bases and the J gene lost 2 bases, with 11 bases spanning the gap. The CDR3 region is CATSREAGPTYEQYF. CDR3 coding DNA: TGTGCCACCAGCAGAGAGGCAGGACCTACCTACGAGCAGTACTTC.

The table lists this clonotype with a few counts. The junction departs from germline at one end; a sequencing error may be responsible. The chain uses TRBV4-1 and TRBJ2-3; 13 bases line up with TRBD2. Germline CDR1 MGHRA, CDR2 YSYEKL. CDR3 length: 15 residues. The CDR3 reads CASSRTSGSTDTQYF. CDR3 DNA: TGTGCCAGCAGTCGGACTAGCGGGAGTACAGATACGCAGTATTTT.

The J gene is TRBJ1-2, the V gene TRBV10-3; possible D gene TRBD1, 5 bases. From germline, CDR1 is ENHRY and CDR2 SYGVKD. The V gene lost 3 bases and the J gene lost 1 base, with 18 bases spanning the gap. The CDR3 has 17 residues. The CDR3 spells CAISDRDDRHLNYGYTF. The CDR3 nucleotides are TGTGCCATCAGTGATAGGGACGACAGACACCTTAACTATGGCTACACCTTC.

This chain joins TRBV10-3 and TRBJ2-3; the D is unclear. V shed 2 bases and J shed 0 bases, with 9 bases lying between them. CDR3 length: 15 residues. CDR1 is ENHRY and CDR2 is SYGVKD in the germline V gene. CDR3 nucleotide sequence: TGTGCCATCAGTGAGCAGGTGACCAGCACAGATACGCAGTATTTT. This codes for CAISEQVTSTDTQYF.

CDR3 sequence reads: CASSLDRGVNEKLFF. In nucleotides, the CDR3 is TGTGCCAGCAGTTTAGACAGGGGAGTTAATGAAAAACTGTTTTTT. The V gene is TRBV27, the J gene TRBJ1-4; 8 positions match TRBD1. V lost 2 bases to trimming and J lost 4 bases; unmatched junction nucleotides: 3. The CDR3 loop spans 15 amino acids. CDR1 is MNHEY, CDR2 SMNVEV, per germline (reference sequence).

The rearrangement links TRBV12-3 or TRBV12-4 to TRBJ2-1; tentatively, D is TRBD2 (6 bases). The V and J ends lost 5 bases and 0 bases respectively, with 14 bases between them. The CDR3 runs 16 residues. For the CDR3, the DNA is TGTGCCAGCAGTATGGGACTTTCGAGCTCCTACAATGAGCAGTTCTTC. This gives the protein CASSMGLSSSYNEQFF.

The chain recombines TRBV13 with TRBJ1-1; 9 positions match TRBD1. Germline-derived CDR1 and CDR2 are PRHDT and FYEKMQ (reference sequence). After removal of 6 bases from V and 7 bases from J, the junction contained 9 bases not matched to a gene. This CDR3 contains 14 residues. CDR3 nucleotides: TGTGCCAGCAGAGAAGCACAGGGGGCCGGTGAAGCTTTCTTT. Translated, it gives CASREAQGAGEAFF.

This clonotype was counted a single time. CDR3: CASSPGTHSNQPQHF. The CDR3 DNA is TGTGCCAGCTCACCCGGGACACATAGCAATCAGCCCCAGCATTTT. This chain uses TRBV18 with TRBJ1-5; possibly TRBD1 for D (6 bases). The V and J ends lost 3 bases and 0 bases respectively, with 9 bases between them. The CDR3 runs to 15 residues. The germline CDR1 and CDR2 sequences are KGHSH and LQKENI.

The V call is TRBV14, the J call TRBJ2-1; D possibly matches TRBD1 or TRBD2 (6 bases each). CDR1 is SGHDN and CDR2 is FVKESK in the germline V gene. V was shortened by 0 bases and J by 8 bases, with 8 bases between the two germline ends. The CDR3 totals 13 residues. Here the CDR3 DNA reads TGTGCCAGCAGCCAAGAGAGGGGGGATGAGCAGTTCTTC. Encoded protein: CASSQERGDEQFF.

The chain carries TRBV9 and TRBJ2-6; D gene ambiguous. Germline V gene sequence: CDR1 SGDLS, CDR2 YYNGEE. Between the trimmed V and J ends, which lost 0 bases and 0 bases, there was a span of 13 bases. The CDR3 length is 18 residues. The CDR3 loop is CASSVDQLVSSGANVLTF. The CDR3 nucleotides read TGTGCCAGCAGCGTAGATCAGTTAGTTAGCTCTGGGGCCAACGTCCTGACTTTC.

On this clonotype itself: The junction differs from germline at one of its ends, possibly a read error. The V and J genes are TRBV3-1 and TRBJ2-5; the D is unclear. Germline V gene sequence: CDR1 LGHDT, CDR2 YNNKEL (reference sequence). The CDR3 covers 14 residues. The CDR3 DNA is TGTGCCAACAGCCAAATGGACGGACAAGAGACCCAGTACTTC. It encodes CANSQMDGQETQYF.

The rearrangement joins TRBV20-1 to TRBJ2-1; TRBD2 aligns across 7 bases. This CDR3 comprises 14 residues. CDR1 is DFQATT and CDR2 is SNEGSKA in the germline V gene (reference sequence). Trimming at V came to 5 bases and at J to 4 bases, leaving 8 bases not matched to a gene. The CDR3 region is CSAESRREYNEQFF. The CDR3 coding sequence is TGCAGTGCTGAGAGTAGGCGGGAGTACAATGAGCAGTTCTTC.

The chain couples TRBV28 to TRBJ2-5; 11 bases match TRBD2. CDR1 is MDHEN and CDR2 is SYDVKM in the germline V gene. This CDR3 region has 16 residues. The V gene end was trimmed by 5 bases and the J gene end by 1 base; junction bases not matched to a gene: 6. CDR3 nucleotide sequence: TGTGCCAGCAGTCCCATAGCGGGAGGGCCCCAAGAGACCCAGTACTTC. Translated, it gives CASSPIAGGPQETQYF. The whole variable domain, remainder taken from reference TRBV28 and TRBJ2-5, is DVKVTQSSRYLVKRTGEKVFLECVQDMDHENMFWYRQDPGLGLRLIYFSYDVKMKEKGDIPEGYSVSREKKERFSLILESASTNQTSMYLCASSPIAGGPQETQYFGPGTRLLVL.

The chain recombines TRBV27 with TRBJ2-1; no clear D. CDR3 size: 11 residues. Trimming took off 11 bases at V and 9 bases at J, with 14 bases between the two ends. The germline gives CDR1 MNHEY, CDR2 SMNVEV (reference sequence). CDR3 residues: CAVLRAGEQFF. The CDR3 coding sequence is TGTGCCGTACTACGTGCTGGTGAGCAGTTCTTC.

This clonotype was recorded only once. V is TRBV7-9 and J is TRBJ1-2; perhaps TRBD1 as D (5 bases). Trimming removed 1 base at V and 8 bases at J, with 11 bases between. The CDR3 totals 13 residues. Germline CDR1 SEHNR, CDR2 FQNEAQ (reference sequence). CDR3 residues: CASSLEEGPGYTF. The CDR3 coding sequence is TGTGCCAGCAGCTTAGAGGAGGGGCCAGGCTACACCTTC.

This chain links TRBV28 with TRBJ1-5; D is uncertain. The length of the CDR3 is 15 residues. From germline, CDR1 is MDHEN and CDR2 SYDVKM. V lost 3 bases and J lost 7, with 16 bases in between. CDR3 sequence: CASSFKRYGSQPQHF. In DNA, the CDR3 is TGTGCCAGCAGTTTTAAGAGGTACGGATCCCAGCCCCAGCATTTT.

The chain recombines TRBV19 with TRBJ2-5; the match to TRBD1 covers 11 bases. Trimming took 7 bases from V and 5 from J; bases not matched to a gene: 9. From germline, CDR1 is LNHDA and CDR2 SQIVND (reference sequence). The CDR3 loop spans 15 amino acids. This chain's CDR3 is CASTPRTGGRETQYF. The DNA of the CDR3 is TGTGCCAGTACCCCCCGGACAGGGGGCCGTGAGACCCAGTACTTC.

The chain joins TRBV4-1 to TRBJ2-7; no clear D gene. The germline V gene has CDR1 MGHRA and CDR2 YSYEKL. This CDR3 comprises 18 residues. The V gene lost 2 bases and the J gene lost 0 bases, with 20 bases spanning the gap. DNA for the CDR3: TGCGCCAGCAGCCAACTACACGGAGCCGGTATGAGCTCCTACGAGCAGTACTTC. Its protein product is CASSQLHGAGMSSYEQYF.

V is TRBV6-2 or TRBV6-3 and J is TRBJ2-7, with 9 bases that match TRBD1. This CDR3 comprises 15 residues. The trim removed 2 bases at V and 2 bases at J, leaving 4 bases unmatched. The germline CDR1 and CDR2 sequences are MNHEY and SVGEGT. The CDR3 DNA reads TGTGCCAGCAGTTACAAGACAGGGGGTCCCTACGAGCAGTACTTC. Amino acid sequence: CASSYKTGGPYEQYF.